This TCR beta chain was captured by sequencing in a study of T cells after yellow fever vaccination. Study-wide points: Bulk-population clonotypes that are abundant could appear as contaminants in FACS-sorted repertoires. Only a small proportion of the clonotypes turned up in both the CD4 and the CD8 compartments, likely arising from convergent recombination. Though weaker, the secondary response peaked faster, on day 5 versus 15.

This clonotype was counted at least ten times. Its target is unknown. Synthesis of TCR cDNA relied on 5'RACE template switching, which attached a universal primer site and UMIs. One entry per CDR3 protein results from TCRdb running MiXCR on the 5' RACE reads. The sample holds roughly 170,000 distinct CDR3 sequences, around 9.7% seen once. Between the trimmed V and J ends, which lost 0 bases and 3 bases, there was a span of 9 bases. The CDR3 sequence is 14 residues long. In germline, CDR1 is LGHNA, CDR2 YSLEER. The chain couples TRBV4-3 to TRBJ2-7; D remains ambiguous. This receptor was taken from a man younger than 35 who received the YFV17D yellow fever vaccine. Sequencing was performed on CD8+ T cells sorted from PBMCs, taken 45 days after the yellow fever booster vaccination. In nucleotides, the CDR3 is TGCGCCAGCAGCCAAGACCCCACGGGCTACGAGCAGTACTTC. Residues: CASSQDPTGYEQYF.